The 9 T cell receptor beta chains reported below all come from one sample, sequenced in a study of radiotherapy plus CTLA-4 blockade in lung cancer. The method was immunoSEQ multiplex PCR; TCRdb's version includes in-frame clones alone and lacks a portion of them. In the table there are tens of thousands of clones, roughly 80% of which are singletons. Specimen: peripheral blood, collected from a patient treated with radiotherapy plus ipilimumab. These receptors were obtained from a human donor with non-small cell lung cancer who had stable disease on radiotherapy plus ipilimumab.

The chain recombines TRBV14 with TRBJ2-7; no definite D call. This CDR3 has 12 residues. The V gene's germline CDR1 is SGHDN and CDR2 FVKESK. V was shortened by 9 bases and J by 1 base, with 10 bases between the two germline ends. As DNA, the CDR3 is TGTGCCAGTGAGGCCCTTTCCTACGAGCAGTACTTC. It codes for CASEALSYEQYF.

The chain links TRBV9 to TRBJ2-3, with a weak D call TRBD2 (5 bases). Per the germline V gene, CDR1 is SGDLS and CDR2 is YYNGEE. The CDR3 consists of 14 residues. V shed 1 base and J shed 4 bases, with 10 bases lying between them. CDR3 sequence: CASSVFEGSDTQYF. The CDR3 DNA is TGTGCCAGCAGCGTATTTGAGGGATCAGATACGCAGTATTTT.

The V call is TRBV6-6, the J call TRBJ2-2, with TRBD1 matching over 8 bases. In germline, CDR1 is MNHNY, CDR2 SVGAGI (reference sequence). The CDR3 sequence is 13 residues long. The CDR3 bases are TGTGCTAGCGGACAGGGTTGGGGCGGGGAGCTGTTTTTT. Translating gives CASGQGWGGELFF.

The chain joins TRBV9 to TRBJ2-1; 12 bases align to TRBD2. V lost 3 bases and J lost 3; bases outside the gene matches: 4. There are 16 residues in the CDR3. CDR1 SGDLS and CDR2 YYNGEE come from the germline V gene. Here the CDR3 reads CASSAQGLAGYNEQFF. DNA of the CDR3: TGTGCCAGCAGCGCCCAGGGACTAGCGGGCTACAATGAGCAGTTCTTC.

The CDR3 DNA follows: TGCGCCAGCAGCCGAGTAGCCTCAGGGGGAGATACGCAGTATTTT. It encodes CASSRVASGGDTQYF. The chain joins TRBV5-1 to TRBJ2-3; TRBD1 agrees at 7 bases. Germline V CDR1 and CDR2: SGHRS, YFSETQ. There are 15 residues in the CDR3. Trimming at V came to 4 bases and at J to 5 bases, leaving 10 bases not matched to a gene. The whole variable domain, filled in from reference TRBV5-1 and TRBJ2-3, reads KAGVTQTPRYLIKTRGQQVTLSCSPISGHRSVSWYQQTPGQGLQFLFEYFSETQRNKGNFPGRFSGRQFSNSRSEMNVSTLELGDSALYLCASSRVASGGDTQYFGPGTRLTVL.

The chain carries TRBV11-2 and TRBJ2-5; 11 bases are a match to TRBD2. V shed 3 bases and J 1 base; nucleotides not matched to a gene: 4. The CDR3 runs 16 residues. CDR1 and CDR2 from the germline V gene are SGHAT and FQNNGV. The CDR3 region has the DNA TGTGCCAGCAGCTTCGTAGCGGGGGGGTCCCAAGAGACCCAGTACTTC. Amino acids: CASSFVAGGSQETQYF.

V usage is TRBV10-1 and J usage is TRBJ2-5; no reliable D call. CDR1 and CDR2 (germline): WNHNN, SYGVQD (reference sequence). V was cut by 3 bases and J by 1 base, with 9 bases left in between. CDR3 length: 14 residues. The CDR3 coding sequence is TGCGCCAGCAGTGATTCCCCTAGCCAAGAGACCCAGTACTTC. Translated: CASSDSPSQETQYF.

The chain recombines TRBV7-9 with TRBJ1-4, with TRBD1 matching 8 bases. The CDR3 sequence is 16 residues long. Germline V CDR1 and CDR2: SEHNR, FQNEAQ (reference sequence). Germline trimming cut 7 bases from V and 8 bases from J; bases unmatched to any gene: 15. CDR3 coding DNA: TGTGCCAGCAAGGAGGGGATTACAGGGGGACGGGAAAAACTGTTTTTT. It is translated as CASKEGITGGREKLFF.

This rearrangement joins TRBV6-1 to TRBJ2-3; TRBD2 matches 9 bases. The CDR3 spans 18 residues. With V trimmed by 1 base and J by 2 bases, 10 bases remained unmatched. Per germline, CDR1 MNHNS and CDR2 SASEGT. DNA for the CDR3: TGTGCCAGCAGTGAAGGAGGACTAGCGTTCTCCGACACAGATACGCAGTATTTT. Its protein is CASSEGGLAFSDTDTQYF.